One sample yielded the 14 T cell receptor beta chains listed below, sequenced in a study of metastatic and nonmetastatic thyroid tumors. MiXCR re-clonotyped the PCR reads for TCRdb. The table shows just under 20,000 clones, with roughly 20% occurring only once. Each patient went into thyroid surgery without having received any treatment. Source material: adjacent normal tissue. These receptors originate from a female donor with papillary thyroid cancer or a benign thyroid nodule (not recorded which). Some clones in this sample may be carry-over from other donors' samples.

This clone has ten or more counts. Other DNA sequences within the sample encode an identical CDR3. The chain is built from TRBV12-5 and TRBJ1-1; 7 bases are shared with TRBD1. The germline V gene has CDR1 LGHNT and CDR2 FRNRAP. With V trimmed by 5 bases and J by 5 bases, 11 bases remained unmatched. The CDR3 has 15 residues. The CDR3 here is CASGPGTGVGTEAFF. For the CDR3, the DNA is TGTGCTAGTGGTCCCGGAACAGGGGTGGGGACTGAAGCTTTCTTT.

By share, this clone counts as medium-sized. The V call is TRBV5-1, the J call TRBJ2-7, with D possibly being TRBD1 or TRBD2 (5 bases each). This CDR3 has 18 residues. The V and J ends lost 4 bases and 0 bases respectively, with 23 bases between them. Looked up from germline, CDR1 is SGHRS and CDR2 is YFSETQ. CDR3 DNA sequence: TGCGCCAGCAGCACCCTCCCTATAGTCGGGACCAGCTCCTACGAGCAGTACTTC. It is translated as CASSTLPIVGTSSYEQYF.

This clone was detected ten times or more. In DNA, the CDR3 is TGCAGTGCTAGTGGTCTAGCGGGGCGGCACCCCTACAATGAGCAGTTCTTC. This codes for CSASGLAGRHPYNEQFF. This rearrangement joins TRBV20-1 to TRBJ2-1, with 9 positions matching TRBD2. Germline CDR1 is DFQATT and CDR2 is SNEGSKA (reference sequence). The J segment lost 2 bases and the V segment lost 3 bases, leaving 11 bases of the junction unmatched. The CDR3 runs 17 residues.

This clone is labeled as medium-sized. In DNA form, the CDR3 reads TGTGCCAGCAGGACCCCTGACCGGAGCTCCTATAATTCACCCCTCCACTTT. This encodes CASRTPDRSSYNSPLHF. The chain combines TRBV6-2 or TRBV6-3 with TRBJ1-6, with D unresolved. Trimming removed 6 bases at V and 0 bases at J, with 15 bases between. The germline V gene encodes CDR1 MNHEY and CDR2 SVGEGT. This CDR3 is built from 17 residues.

This clone counts as medium-sized. The chain combines TRBV10-1 with TRBJ2-7, with 8 bases identical to TRBD1. This CDR3 is 15 amino acids long. CDR1 is WNHNN and CDR2 is SYGVQD in the germline V gene (reference sequence). V lost 0 bases to trimming and J lost 6 bases; unmatched junction nucleotides: 7. DNA of the CDR3: TGCGCCAGCAGTGAGTCAGGGGCAGGGGGCTCCGAGCAGTACTTC. Translated: CASSESGAGGSEQYF.

This clone is classed as medium-sized. The chain uses TRBV20-1 and TRBJ2-7; no reliable D call. The CDR3 sequence is 10 residues long. Germline CDR1 reads DFQATT; CDR2 reads SNEGSKA (reference sequence). Trimming pared 5 bases from V and 5 bases from J, leaving 7 bases between. CDR3 coding DNA: TGCAGTGCTGAGAAAGACGAGCAGTACTTC. Translating gives CSAEKDEQYF.

The V and J genes are TRBV30 and TRBJ2-7; D might be TRBD1 or TRBD2, each matching 6 bases. Trimming removed 4 bases from V and 0 bases from J, with 13 bases in between. The length of the CDR3 is 14 residues. Germline CDR1 is GTSNPN and CDR2 is SVGIG (reference sequence). The chain's CDR3 is CAWNWGAHSYEQYF. The CDR3 coding sequence is TGTGCCTGGAATTGGGGGGCCCACTCCTACGAGCAGTACTTC.

The chain employs TRBV5-1 and TRBJ1-2, with D uncertain. The CDR3 is 15 amino acids. With 0 bases removed from V and 4 bases from J, the gap between germline ends came to 13 bases. Germline CDR1 reads SGHRS; CDR2 reads YFSETQ. The CDR3 protein is CASSLGGSGSYGYTF. The CDR3 DNA reads as TGCGCCAGCAGCTTGGGCGGGAGTGGGAGCTATGGCTACACCTTC.

On this clone: The junction departs from the called germline gene at one end, perhaps through a read error. The chain recombines TRBV9 with TRBJ2-5, with D possibly TRBD2 on 6 matching bases. The DNA end is a closer match to TRBJ2-1, so the J assignment may be wrong. There are 14 residues in the CDR3. Germline assignment: CDR1 SGDLS and CDR2 YYNGEE. CDR3: CASRVVAAGNEQFF. As DNA, the CDR3 is TGTGCCAGCAGAGTAGTAGCGGCAGGGAATGAGCAGTTCTTC.

This clone was recorded a few times. The CDR3 ends on some other residue instead of the conserved phenylalanine or tryptophan, so this is likely a read error. The limits of the CDR3 on the DNA are not certain, so only TCRdb's listed CDR3 is given. Other DNA sequences in this specimen translate into the identical CDR3. The V call is TRBV28, the J call TRBJ2-2; the table's D call, TRBD1, was not checked against the DNA. Germline-derived CDR1 and CDR2 are MDHEN and SYDVKM. The length of the CDR3 is 15 amino acids, counting both ends. The chain's CDR3 is CASSLCRGAQADRAG.

This chain connects TRBV6-1 to TRBJ2-7; 7 bases match TRBD1. The CDR3 consists of 15 residues. The germline CDR1 and CDR2 sequences are MNHNS and SASEGT. V was clipped by 5 bases and J by 0 bases; unmatched bases: 7. CDR3 DNA: TGTGCCAGCAGTAAAAGACAGGGAAGCTCCTACGAGCAGTACTTC. This codes for CASSKRQGSSYEQYF.

The chain carries TRBV5-1 and TRBJ2-3; 7 nucleotides agree with TRBD1. This CDR3 contains 15 residues. The V and J ends lost 4 bases and 1 base, in that order; junction bases with no gene match: 6. Germline V gives CDR1 SGHRS, CDR2 YFSETQ. In DNA form, the CDR3 reads TGCGCCAGCAGCCATCAAGGGACAGGCACAGATACGCAGTATTTT. Protein product: CASSHQGTGTDTQYF.

This clone has a count of ten or more. The DNA of the CDR3 is TGTGCCAGCAGCCAACAGGGTCAGGGGGAGGGCACCGGGGAGCTGTTTTTT. Translation gives CASSQQGQGEGTGELFF. The V call is TRBV4-2, the J call TRBJ2-2; perhaps D is TRBD1 or TRBD2 (7 bases each). With 2 bases removed from V and 4 bases from J, the gap between germline ends came to 17 bases. Germline-derived CDR1 and CDR2 are LGHNA and YNFKEQ. The CDR3 covers 17 residues.

This clone is medium-sized in the sample. The V gene is TRBV9, the J gene TRBJ1-1, with TRBD1 matching over 8 bases. Germline CDR1 and CDR2: SGDLS and YYNGEE. This CDR3 is 14 amino acids long. Germline trimming cut 3 bases from V and 2 bases from J; bases unmatched to any gene: 3. This CDR3 reads CASSAGQGNTEAFF. Here the CDR3 DNA reads TGTGCCAGCAGCGCCGGACAGGGAAACACTGAAGCTTTCTTT. Together with reference TRBV9 and TRBJ1-1, the CDR3 gives the full variable domain: DSGVTQTPKHLITATGQRVTLRCSPRSGDLSVYWYQQSLDQGLQFLIQYYNGEERAKGNILERFSAQQFPDLHSELNLSSLELGDSALYFCASSAGQGNTEAFFGQGTRLTVV.